The 14 T cell receptor beta chains below come from one sample, sequenced in a study of blood T cells in healthy people across ages. Primed by a sample-barcoded 5' primer and a J-beta primer mix, a second PCR proceeded for about 6 to 11 cycles. TCRdb redid the calling of the 5' RACE reads with MiXCR, one entry per CDR3 protein. The sample comprises some 290,000 distinct CDR3 sequences, less than 30% of which are singletons, and over 25% rests with the top ten. The specimen was blood. Source of these receptors: a woman in her 70s in good health.

The J gene is TRBJ1-1, the V gene TRBV7-9; no clear D gene. The CDR3 runs 14 residues. The germline V and J ends were trimmed by 5 bases and 0 bases, with 10 bases remaining between them. Germline V CDR1 and CDR2: SEHNR, FQNEAQ (reference sequence). CDR3 amino acids: CASSLSLVNTEAFF. The CDR3 nucleotides are TGTGCCAGCAGCCTGTCTCTGGTGAACACTGAAGCTTTCTTT.

On this clonotype itself: The junction departs from germline at one end; a sequencing error may be responsible. This sequence joins TRBV27 and TRBJ1-2; 8 nucleotides match TRBD1. CDR3 length: 17 amino acids. CDR1 is MNHEY, CDR2 SMNVEV, per germline (reference sequence). CDR3 residues: CARSSPLYRGSDYGYTF. As DNA, the CDR3 is TGTGCCAGGAGTTCCCCCCTCTACAGGGGGAGTGACTATGGCTACACCTTC.

A word on this clonotype: No DNA is shown, since the ends of the CDR3 on it are uncertain; the CDR3 is the one TCRdb lists. The chain is built from TRBV27 and TRBJ2-5; the table's D call, TRBD1, has no DNA check behind it. The CDR3 has 22 residues if both end residues are counted. In germline, CDR1 is MNHEY, CDR2 SMNVEV (reference sequence). The CDR3 is CASSSPIGGDYGYTFGSGTQYF.

This clonotype was counted between two and nine times. The V and J genes are TRBV3-1 and TRBJ2-5, with D possibly matching TRBD2 (5 bases). The DNA end is more similar to TRBJ2-1, so the J call may be wrong. Germline-derived CDR1 and CDR2 are LGHDT and YNNKEL (reference sequence). CDR3 size: 12 residues. The CDR3, as DNA: TGTGCCAGCAGCTACGGGGTTAATGAGCAGTTCTTC. Translation gives CASSYGVNEQFF.

The chain carries TRBV10-3 and TRBJ2-7; 9 bases are a match to TRBD1. The ends lost 0 bases at V and 0 bases at J; junction bases unmatched: 3. This CDR3 contains 16 residues. The germline V gene has CDR1 ENHRY and CDR2 SYGVKD. The CDR3 coding sequence is TGTGCCATCAGTGAGTCTAACAGGGGGCCCTCCTACGAGCAGTACTTC. It specifies CAISESNRGPSYEQYF.

This clonotype was seen a handful of times. V usage is TRBV20-1 and J usage is TRBJ1-1; TRBD1 agrees at 7 bases. This CDR3 spans 13 amino acids. Germline CDR1 is DFQATT and CDR2 is SNEGSKA (reference sequence). J was trimmed by 4 bases and V by 4 bases; bases with no gene match: 6. CDR3 nucleotide sequence: TGCAGTGCTATGGAGACAGGGAGCACTGAAGCTTTCTTT. This translates into CSAMETGSTEAFF.

This clonotype has at least ten counts. CDR3 region: CASNRPTVEQFF. CDR3 coding DNA: TGTGCCAGCAATCGACCGACAGTCGAGCAGTTCTTC. The V gene is TRBV12-3 or TRBV12-4, the J gene TRBJ2-1; a weak D match, TRBD1 (5 bases). The CDR3 runs to 12 residues. V was shortened by 7 bases and J by 10 bases, with 14 bases between the two germline ends.

This clonotype was counted between two and nine times. The V gene is TRBV19, the J gene TRBJ1-2; D is unclear. This CDR3 region has 13 residues. The V end lost 5 bases, the J end lost 6 bases, and 13 bases lay between the germline ends. The germline V gene has CDR1 LNHDA and CDR2 SQIVND (reference sequence). The CDR3 loop reads CASSFGATHGYTF. Written as DNA, the CDR3 is TGTGCCAGTAGTTTCGGAGCAACCCATGGCTACACCTTC.

This clonotype was counted a few times. The V and J genes are TRBV20-1 and TRBJ2-1; 9 bases line up with TRBD2. The CDR3 spans 14 residues. The V segment lost 5 bases and the J segment 3 bases; nucleotides outside the gene matches: 5. Germline CDR1 DFQATT, CDR2 SNEGSKA (reference sequence). CDR3 coding DNA: TGCAGTGCTGGACCGACTAGCGGCTACAATGAGCAGTTCTTC. Translated, it gives CSAGPTSGYNEQFF.

This clonotype was counted a few times. This rearrangement joins TRBV20-1 to TRBJ1-1; 7 nucleotides agree with TRBD1. The junction had 8 bases not matched to a gene; V was cut back by 3 bases and J by 4 bases. The CDR3 spans 14 residues. Per the germline V gene, CDR1 is DFQATT and CDR2 is SNEGSKA (reference sequence). CDR3 sequence: CSARVRAGGTEAFF. In DNA form, the CDR3 reads TGCAGTGCTAGGGTGAGGGCAGGGGGCACTGAAGCTTTCTTT.

V usage is TRBV6-5 and J usage is TRBJ2-1, with D unclear. This CDR3 is built from 11 residues. V was pared by 2 bases and J by 10 bases, with 6 bases between. Germline CDR1 and CDR2: MNHEY and SVGAGI. CDR3 residues: CASSYKGEQFF. CDR3 sequence (DNA): TGTGCCAGCAGTTACAAAGGCGAGCAGTTCTTC.

This rearrangement joins TRBV7-9 to TRBJ2-5, with 7 bases identical to TRBD2. The DNA end favors TRBJ2-7, so the J call may be wrong. The CDR3 length is 16 residues. Germline V lookup: CDR1 SEHNR, CDR2 FQNEAQ (reference sequence). The CDR3 coding sequence is TGTGCCAGCAGCTTAGGGGGGGGAGATCTGACCTACGAGCAGTACTTC. Protein sequence: CASSLGGGDLTYEQYF.

This chain uses TRBV29-1 with TRBJ1-2; TRBD1 is a possible D gene (5 bases). Germline loops: CDR1 SQVTM, CDR2 ANQGSEA. V dropped 6 bases and J dropped 10 bases, with 21 bases sitting between them. The length of the CDR3 is 13 residues. The CDR3 loop is CSVDLGEGPYYTF. DNA for the CDR3: TGCAGCGTGGACCTAGGGGAGGGCCCTTACTACACCTTC.

The chain has TRBV27 and TRBJ2-1, with TRBD1 matching over 10 bases. CDR1 and CDR2 from the germline V gene are MNHEY and SMNVEV (reference sequence). The CDR3 loop spans 17 amino acids. V lost 3 bases and J lost 5; bases outside the gene matches: 10. CDR3 region: CASSFRTGGTPHNEQFF. In nucleotides, the CDR3 is TGTGCCAGCAGTTTTAGGACAGGGGGAACCCCACACAATGAGCAGTTCTTC.